The sample holds one count of the clone carrying this T cell receptor (beta chain). Its antigen is unknown. This sample is drawn from a study of naive and memory T cell subsets. Study-wide findings and caveats: Gini index rose across naive, CM, EM and EMRA in CD4 and CD8.

The CDR3 runs 15 residues. V lost 4 bases to trimming and J lost 3 bases; unmatched junction nucleotides: 7. Germline CDR1 reads MGHRA; CDR2 reads YSYEKL. Two oligonucleotides, mixed equimolar, formed the beta constant-region primer covering TRBC1 and TRBC2. Each CDR3 protein is one row after TCRdb ran MiXCR on the UMI-ligation and nested PCR reads. The sample holds around 40,000 distinct CDR3 sequences, less than 15% seen once. Overnight CMV lysate stimulation of fresh PBMCs defined donor CMV status by CD4+ IFNgamma. Sorting gates: effector memory CD45RA-CD27-, EMRA CD45RA+CD27-. The sample taken for sequencing was effector memory CD4+ T cells from blood. Subset noted: effector memory, CD45RA- CD27-. This TCR derives from a human donor in good health. The rearrangement joins TRBV4-1 to TRBJ2-7; TRBD1 agrees at 9 bases. The CDR3 loop reads CASSPRDRDIYEQYF. Here the CDR3 DNA reads TGCGCCAGCAGCCCGCGGGACAGGGATATCTACGAGCAGTACTTC.